This entry features one TCR beta chain sequence. No antigen is known for it. Only in-frame clones appear in the TCRdb table, and some are missing; sequencing was by immunoSEQ multiplex PCR. Seen here are fewer than 130,000 clones, about 87% observed once, and the top ten hold about 1.6%. This entry is derived from a study of T cell responses to AZD1222 COVID-19 vaccine. Study background: Second-dose recipients at about 4 or about 12 weeks were treated as one pooled group.

V was pared by 2 bases and J by 5 bases, with 8 bases between. The CDR3 spans 13 residues. Germline V gene sequence: CDR1 MNHEY, CDR2 SVGAGI. Study conclusions and caveats: Vaccine-associated CD4 TCRs ranged over spike, dominating at 160-218 and 743-854.

The chain couples TRBV6-5 to TRBJ2-3, with a possible D match to TRBD1 (5 bases). The sample in question was peripheral blood, obtained on day 0 of AZD1222 vaccination. The receptor's source is an adult in good health. This CDR3 is CASSYRGRDTQYF. DNA for the CDR3: TGTGCCAGCAGTTACAGGGGCCGAGATACGCAGTATTTT.